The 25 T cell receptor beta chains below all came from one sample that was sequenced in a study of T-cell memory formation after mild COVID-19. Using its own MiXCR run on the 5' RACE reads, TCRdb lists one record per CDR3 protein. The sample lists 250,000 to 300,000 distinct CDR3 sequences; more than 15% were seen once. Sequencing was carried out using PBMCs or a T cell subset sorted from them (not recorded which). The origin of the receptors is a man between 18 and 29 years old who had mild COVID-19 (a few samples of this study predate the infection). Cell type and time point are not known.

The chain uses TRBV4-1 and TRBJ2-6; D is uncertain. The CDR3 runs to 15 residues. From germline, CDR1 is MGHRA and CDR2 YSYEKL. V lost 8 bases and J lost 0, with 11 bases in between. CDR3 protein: CASRPPHSGANVLTF. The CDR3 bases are TGCGCCAGCCGGCCCCCCCACTCTGGGGCCAACGTCCTGACTTTC.

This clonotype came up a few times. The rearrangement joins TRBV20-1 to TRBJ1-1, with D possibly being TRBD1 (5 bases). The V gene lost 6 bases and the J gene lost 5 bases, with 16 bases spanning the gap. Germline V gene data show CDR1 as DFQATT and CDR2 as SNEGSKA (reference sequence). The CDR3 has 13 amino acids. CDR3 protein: CSAPRGGRTEAFF. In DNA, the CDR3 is TGCAGTGCCCCTCGGGGGGGTCGAACTGAAGCTTTCTTT.

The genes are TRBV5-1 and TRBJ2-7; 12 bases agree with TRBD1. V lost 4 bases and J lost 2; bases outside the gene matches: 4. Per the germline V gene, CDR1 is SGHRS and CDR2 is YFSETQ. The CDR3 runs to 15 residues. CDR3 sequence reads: CASSLGQGATYEQYV. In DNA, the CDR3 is TGCGCCAGCAGCCTGGGACAGGGGGCTACCTACGAGCAGTACGTC.

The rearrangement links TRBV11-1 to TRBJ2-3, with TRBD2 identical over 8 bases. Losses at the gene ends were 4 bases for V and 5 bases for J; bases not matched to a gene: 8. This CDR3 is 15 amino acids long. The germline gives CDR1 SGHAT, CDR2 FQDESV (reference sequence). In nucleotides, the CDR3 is TGTGCCAGCAGCTCGCCGGGACTAGTGAGAGATACGCAGTATTTT. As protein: CASSSPGLVRDTQYF.

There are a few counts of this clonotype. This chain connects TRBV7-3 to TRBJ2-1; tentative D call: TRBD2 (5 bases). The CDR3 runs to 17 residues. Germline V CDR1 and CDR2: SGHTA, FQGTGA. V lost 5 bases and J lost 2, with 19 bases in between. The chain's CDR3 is CASSLRSRGATYNEQFF. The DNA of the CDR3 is TGTGCCAGCAGCCTACGTTCCCGGGGTGCCACCTACAATGAGCAGTTCTTC.

CDR3 nucleotide sequence: TGTGCCAGCAGAGTCCAGGGGGCAGAGACCCAGTACTTC. Translated, it gives CASRVQGAETQYF. The chain recombines TRBV6-5 with TRBJ2-5, with 8 bases matching TRBD1. The length of the CDR3 is 13 residues. With 6 bases clipped from V and 4 bases from J, the junction kept 4 bases outside the gene matches. Per germline, CDR1 MNHEY and CDR2 SVGAGI.

For the CDR3, the DNA is TGTGCCAGCAGCCAAGCGGCCGGGGCCACAGATACGCAGTATTTT. Translated, it gives CASSQAAGATDTQYF. The rearrangement uses TRBV3-1 and TRBJ2-3, with D perhaps assigned TRBD1 or TRBD2 (5 bases each). Trimming removed 1 base from V and 2 bases from J, with 10 bases in between. This CDR3 is built from 15 residues. Germline-derived CDR1 and CDR2 are LGHDT and YNNKEL (reference sequence).

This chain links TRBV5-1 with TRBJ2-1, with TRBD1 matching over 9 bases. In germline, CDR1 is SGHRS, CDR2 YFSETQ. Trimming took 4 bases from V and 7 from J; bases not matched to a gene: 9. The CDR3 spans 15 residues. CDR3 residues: CASSARGTGKNEQFF. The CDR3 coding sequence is TGCGCCAGCAGCGCCCGCGGGACAGGGAAAAATGAGCAGTTCTTC.

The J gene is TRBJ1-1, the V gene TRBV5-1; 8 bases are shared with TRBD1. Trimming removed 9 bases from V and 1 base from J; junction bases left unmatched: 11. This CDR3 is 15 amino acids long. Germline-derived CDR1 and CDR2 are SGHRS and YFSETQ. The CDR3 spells CATKPQGAQNTEAFF. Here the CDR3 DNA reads TGCGCCACCAAACCGCAGGGGGCTCAGAACACTGAAGCTTTCTTT.

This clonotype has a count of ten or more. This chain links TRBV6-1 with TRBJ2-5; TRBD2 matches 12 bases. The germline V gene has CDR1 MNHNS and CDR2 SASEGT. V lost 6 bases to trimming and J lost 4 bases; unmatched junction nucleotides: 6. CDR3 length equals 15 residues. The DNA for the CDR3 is TGTGCCAGCAGCGAACTAGCGGGGGGATCAGAGACCCAGTACTTC. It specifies CASSELAGGSETQYF.

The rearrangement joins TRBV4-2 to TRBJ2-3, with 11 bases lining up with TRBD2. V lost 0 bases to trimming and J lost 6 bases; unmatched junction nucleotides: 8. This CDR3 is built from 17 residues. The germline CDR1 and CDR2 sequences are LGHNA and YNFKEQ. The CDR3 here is CASSQDLIAGGPDTQYF. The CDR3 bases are TGTGCCAGCAGCCAAGATCTGATAGCGGGGGGGCCGGATACGCAGTATTTT.

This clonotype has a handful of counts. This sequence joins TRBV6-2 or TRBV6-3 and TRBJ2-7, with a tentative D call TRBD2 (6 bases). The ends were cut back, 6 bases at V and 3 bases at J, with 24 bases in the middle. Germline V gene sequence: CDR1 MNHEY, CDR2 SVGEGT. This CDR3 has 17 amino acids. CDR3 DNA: TGTGCCAGCAGAAAGGAGTACGGGAGTCCCTCGAGCTACGAGCAGTACGTC. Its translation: CASRKEYGSPSSYEQYV.

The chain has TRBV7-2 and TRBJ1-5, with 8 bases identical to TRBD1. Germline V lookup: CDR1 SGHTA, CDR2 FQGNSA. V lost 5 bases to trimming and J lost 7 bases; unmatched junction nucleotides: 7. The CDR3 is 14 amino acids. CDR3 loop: CASSKDREGQPQHF. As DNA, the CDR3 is TGTGCCAGCAGCAAGGACAGGGAGGGCCAGCCCCAGCATTTT.

The CDR3 DNA reads as TGCAGTGCGATTGGGACGGTACCCCAAGAGACCCAGTACTTC. It specifies CSAIGTVPQETQYF. The genes are TRBV20-1 and TRBJ2-5; the D gene could be TRBD1 or TRBD2 (5 bases each). The CDR3 length is 14 residues. V lost 6 bases and J lost 1, with 15 bases in between. Looked up from germline, CDR1 is DFQATT and CDR2 is SNEGSKA (reference sequence).

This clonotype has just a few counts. The CDR3 loop is CASSPKGWQGIGGYTF. The CDR3 region has the DNA TGTGCCAGCAGCCCTAAGGGGTGGCAGGGTATAGGAGGCTACACCTTC. The rearrangement links TRBV7-6 to TRBJ1-2; D perhaps matches TRBD1 (5 bases). The germline CDR1 and CDR2 sequences are SGHVS and FNYEAQ. The V end was cut by 5 bases, the J end by 8 bases, with 24 bases between. The CDR3 extends over 16 amino acids.

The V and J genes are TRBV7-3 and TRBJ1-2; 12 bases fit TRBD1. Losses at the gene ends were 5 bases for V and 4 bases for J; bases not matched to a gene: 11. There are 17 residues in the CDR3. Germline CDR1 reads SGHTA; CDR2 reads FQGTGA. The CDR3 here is CASSDGTGGANTYGYTF. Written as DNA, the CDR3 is TGTGCCAGCAGCGATGGGACAGGGGGCGCAAATACCTATGGCTACACCTTC.

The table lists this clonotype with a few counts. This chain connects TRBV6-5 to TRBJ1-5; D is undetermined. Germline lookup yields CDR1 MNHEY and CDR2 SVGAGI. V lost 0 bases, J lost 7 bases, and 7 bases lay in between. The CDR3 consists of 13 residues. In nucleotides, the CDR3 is TGTGCCAGCAGTTACTCGACGATGCAGCCCCAGCATTTT. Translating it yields CASSYSTMQPQHF.

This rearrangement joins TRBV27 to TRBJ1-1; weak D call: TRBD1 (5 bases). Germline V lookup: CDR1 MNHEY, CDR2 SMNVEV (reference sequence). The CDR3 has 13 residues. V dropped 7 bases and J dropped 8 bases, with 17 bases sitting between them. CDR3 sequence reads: CASTIRWGGEAFF. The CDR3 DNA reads TGTGCCAGCACCATCCGATGGGGGGGAGAAGCTTTCTTT.

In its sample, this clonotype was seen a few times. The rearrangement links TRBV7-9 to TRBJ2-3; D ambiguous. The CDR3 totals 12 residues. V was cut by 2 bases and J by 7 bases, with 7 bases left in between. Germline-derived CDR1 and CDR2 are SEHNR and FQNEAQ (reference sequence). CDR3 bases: TGTGCCAGCAGCTTAATCCTCAATACGCAGTATTTT. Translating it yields CASSLILNTQYF.

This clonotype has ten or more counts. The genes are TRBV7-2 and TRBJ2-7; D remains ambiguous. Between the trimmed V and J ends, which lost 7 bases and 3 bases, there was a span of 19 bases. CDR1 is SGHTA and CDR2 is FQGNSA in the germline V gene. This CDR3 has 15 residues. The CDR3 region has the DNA TGTGCCAGCACCGTCCGAGAAGGCGCGTTCTACGAGCAGTACTTC. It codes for CASTVREGAFYEQYF.

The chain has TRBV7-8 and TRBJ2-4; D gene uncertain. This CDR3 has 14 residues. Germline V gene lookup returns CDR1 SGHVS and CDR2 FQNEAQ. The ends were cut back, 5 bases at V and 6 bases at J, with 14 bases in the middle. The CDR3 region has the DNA TGTGCCAGCAGCAACGCCGGTTGGGTAAACATTCAGTACTTC. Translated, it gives CASSNAGWVNIQYF.

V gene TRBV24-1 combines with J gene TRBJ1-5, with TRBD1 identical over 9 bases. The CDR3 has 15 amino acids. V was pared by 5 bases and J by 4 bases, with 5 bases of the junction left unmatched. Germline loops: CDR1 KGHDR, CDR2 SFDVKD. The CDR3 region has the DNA TGTGCCACCAGTGGCCCCGGGACAGGGAATCAGCCCCAGCATTTT. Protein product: CATSGPGTGNQPQHF.

CDR3 loop: CASSYASVGELFF. For the CDR3, the DNA is TGTGCCAGCAGTTACGCCTCGGTCGGGGAGCTGTTTTTT. This chain links TRBV6-2 or TRBV6-3 with TRBJ2-2; D unresolved. The CDR3 covers 13 residues. Germline CDR1 MNHEY, CDR2 SVGEGT. The V and J ends lost 2 bases and 7 bases respectively, with 8 bases between them.

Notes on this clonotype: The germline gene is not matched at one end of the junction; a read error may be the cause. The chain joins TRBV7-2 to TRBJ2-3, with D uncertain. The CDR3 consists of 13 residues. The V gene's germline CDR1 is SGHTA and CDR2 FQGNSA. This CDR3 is CARSLSRVDTQYF. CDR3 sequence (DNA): TGTGCCAGAAGCTTAAGCCGGGTGGATACGCAGTATTTT.

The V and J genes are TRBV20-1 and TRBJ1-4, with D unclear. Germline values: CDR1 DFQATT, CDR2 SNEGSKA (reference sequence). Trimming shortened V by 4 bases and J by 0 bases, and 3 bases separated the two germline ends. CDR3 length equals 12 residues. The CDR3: CSAISTNEKLFF. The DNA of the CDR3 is TGCAGTGCTATATCAACTAATGAAAAACTGTTTTTT.